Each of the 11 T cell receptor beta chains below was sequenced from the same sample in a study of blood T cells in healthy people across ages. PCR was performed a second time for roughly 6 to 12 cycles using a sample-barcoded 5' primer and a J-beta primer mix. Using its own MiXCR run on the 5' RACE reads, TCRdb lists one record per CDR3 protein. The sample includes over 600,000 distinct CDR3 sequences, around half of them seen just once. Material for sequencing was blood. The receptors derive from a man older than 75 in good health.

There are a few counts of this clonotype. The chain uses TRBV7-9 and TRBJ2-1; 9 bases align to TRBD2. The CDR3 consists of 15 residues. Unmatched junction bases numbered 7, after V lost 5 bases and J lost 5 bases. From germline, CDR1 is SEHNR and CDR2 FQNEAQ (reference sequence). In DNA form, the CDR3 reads TGTGCCAGCAGCCGTGCCCTAGCGGGAAACAATGAGCAGTTCTTC. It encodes CASSRALAGNNEQFF.

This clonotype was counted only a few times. In DNA, the CDR3 is TGTGCCAGCAGTCCGCCCGGGTGGACCCAGTTCTTC. Protein: CASSPPGWTQFF. This chain uses TRBV12-3 or TRBV12-4 with TRBJ2-1; no definite D call. Trimming removed 5 bases at V and 13 bases at J, with 15 bases between. The length of the CDR3 is 12 residues.

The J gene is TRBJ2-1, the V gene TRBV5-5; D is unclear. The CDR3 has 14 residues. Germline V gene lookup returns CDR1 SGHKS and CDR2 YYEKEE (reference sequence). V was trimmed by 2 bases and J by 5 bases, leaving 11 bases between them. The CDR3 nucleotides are TGTGCCAGCAGCTTATCAATGGGAAACAATGAGCAGTTCTTC. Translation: CASSLSMGNNEQFF.

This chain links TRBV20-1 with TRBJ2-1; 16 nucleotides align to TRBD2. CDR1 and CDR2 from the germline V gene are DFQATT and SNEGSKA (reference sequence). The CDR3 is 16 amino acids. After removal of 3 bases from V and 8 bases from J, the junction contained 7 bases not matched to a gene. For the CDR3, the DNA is TGCAGTGCTAGCCTCTTGGGACTAGCGGGAGGGGATGAGCAGTTCTTC. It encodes CSASLLGLAGGDEQFF.

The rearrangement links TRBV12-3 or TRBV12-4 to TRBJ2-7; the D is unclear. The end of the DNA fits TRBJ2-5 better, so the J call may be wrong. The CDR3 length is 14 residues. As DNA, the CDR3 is TGTGCCAGCACCCCAGACATCTATTGGGAGACCCAGTACTTC. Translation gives CASTPDIYWETQYF.

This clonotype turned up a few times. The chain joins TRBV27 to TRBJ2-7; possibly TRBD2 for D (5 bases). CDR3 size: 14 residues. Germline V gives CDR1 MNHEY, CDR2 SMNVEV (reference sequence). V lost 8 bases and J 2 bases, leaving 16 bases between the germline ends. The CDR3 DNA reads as TGTGCCAGCCGCTCTGGAGGAAGGACCTACGAGCAGTACTTC. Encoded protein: CASRSGGRTYEQYF.

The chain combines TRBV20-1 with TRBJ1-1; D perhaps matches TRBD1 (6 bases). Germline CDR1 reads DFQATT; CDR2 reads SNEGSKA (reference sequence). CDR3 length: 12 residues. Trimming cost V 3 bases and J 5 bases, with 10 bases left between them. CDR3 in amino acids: CSASRGFTEAFF. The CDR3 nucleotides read TGCAGTGCTAGCAGGGGTTTTACTGAAGCTTTCTTT.

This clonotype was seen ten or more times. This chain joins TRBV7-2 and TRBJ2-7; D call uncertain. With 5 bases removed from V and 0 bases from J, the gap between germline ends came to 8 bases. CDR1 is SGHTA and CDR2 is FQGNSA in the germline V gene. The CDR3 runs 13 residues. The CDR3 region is CASSLLDSYEQYF. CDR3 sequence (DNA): TGTGCCAGCAGCCTTTTGGACTCCTACGAGCAGTACTTC.

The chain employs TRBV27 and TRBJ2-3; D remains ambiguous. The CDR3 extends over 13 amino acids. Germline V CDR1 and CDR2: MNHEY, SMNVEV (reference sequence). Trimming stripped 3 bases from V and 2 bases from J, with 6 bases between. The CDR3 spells CASSFTYTDTQYF. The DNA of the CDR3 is TGTGCCAGCAGTTTTACCTACACAGATACGCAGTATTTT.

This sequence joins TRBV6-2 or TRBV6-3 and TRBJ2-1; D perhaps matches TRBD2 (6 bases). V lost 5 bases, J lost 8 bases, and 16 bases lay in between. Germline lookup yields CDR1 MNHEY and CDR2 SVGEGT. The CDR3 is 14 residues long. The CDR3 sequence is CASSGPGLQDEQFF. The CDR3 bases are TGTGCCAGCAGTGGACCGGGACTCCAGGATGAGCAGTTCTTC.

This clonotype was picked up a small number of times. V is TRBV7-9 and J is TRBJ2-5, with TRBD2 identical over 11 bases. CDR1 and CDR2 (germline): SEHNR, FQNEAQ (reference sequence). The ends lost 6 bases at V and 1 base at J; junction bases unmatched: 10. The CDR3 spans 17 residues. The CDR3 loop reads CASSRTPGLAAQETQYF. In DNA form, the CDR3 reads TGTGCCAGCAGTAGGACACCGGGACTAGCGGCCCAAGAGACCCAGTACTTC.